The T cell receptor beta chain described here comes from a study of neurological immune-mediated disorders. General study points: None of the CDR3 amino acid sequences of expanded clones recurred across subjects, suggesting private repertoires in all groups.

This clonotype was counted ten times or more. Its cognate antigen is unknown. The sorted-subset TCR libraries were prepared using about 960,000 CD4+ or CD8+ T cells as the starting material. The CDR3 loop spans 15 amino acids. Germline V gene lookup returns CDR1 SGHRS and CDR2 YFSETQ. After removal of 4 bases from V and 4 bases from J, the junction contained 7 bases not matched to a gene. Synthesis of cDNA was accomplished via 5'RACE employing 10-nucleotide random UMIs. Every sequencing run generated in excess of 180 million TCR-beta sequences. These sequences covered 15-18 subjects. Each CDR3 protein is one row after TCRdb ran MiXCR on the 5' RACE reads. This table has roughly 29,000 distinct CDR3 sequences, around 21% appearing once.

This TCR derives from a man aged 50 to 59 with HTLV-1-associated myelopathy (HAM/TSP). The sample consisted of CD4+ T cells from blood. The chain carries TRBV5-1 and TRBJ2-3, with TRBD1 matching 9 bases. The DNA for the CDR3 is TGCGCCAGCAGCAGGACAGGGGATGAGGCAGATACGCAGTATTTT. This codes for CASSRTGDEADTQYF. Full variable domain (missing parts from reference TRBV5-1 and TRBJ2-3): KAGVTQTPRYLIKTRGQQVTLSCSPISGHRSVSWYQQTPGQGLQFLFEYFSETQRNKGNFPGRFSGRQFSNSRSEMNVSTLELGDSALYLCASSRTGDEADTQYFGPGTRLTVL.